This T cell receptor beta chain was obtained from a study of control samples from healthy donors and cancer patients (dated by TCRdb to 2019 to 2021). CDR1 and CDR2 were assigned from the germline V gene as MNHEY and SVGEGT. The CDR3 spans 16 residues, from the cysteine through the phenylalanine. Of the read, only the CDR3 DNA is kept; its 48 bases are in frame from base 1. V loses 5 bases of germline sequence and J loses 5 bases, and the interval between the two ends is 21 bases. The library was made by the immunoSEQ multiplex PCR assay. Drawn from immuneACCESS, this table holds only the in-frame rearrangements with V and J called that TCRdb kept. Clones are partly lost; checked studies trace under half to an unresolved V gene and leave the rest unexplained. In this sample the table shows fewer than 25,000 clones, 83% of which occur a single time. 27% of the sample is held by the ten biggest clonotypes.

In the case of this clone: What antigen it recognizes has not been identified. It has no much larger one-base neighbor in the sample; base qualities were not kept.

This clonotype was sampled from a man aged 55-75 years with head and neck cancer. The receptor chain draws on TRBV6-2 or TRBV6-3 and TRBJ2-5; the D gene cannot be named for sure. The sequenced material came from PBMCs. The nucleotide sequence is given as TGTGCCAGCAGTACTCTCAGTTATGACCTGGGGGAGACCCAGTACTTC. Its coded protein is CASSTLSYDLGETQYF.